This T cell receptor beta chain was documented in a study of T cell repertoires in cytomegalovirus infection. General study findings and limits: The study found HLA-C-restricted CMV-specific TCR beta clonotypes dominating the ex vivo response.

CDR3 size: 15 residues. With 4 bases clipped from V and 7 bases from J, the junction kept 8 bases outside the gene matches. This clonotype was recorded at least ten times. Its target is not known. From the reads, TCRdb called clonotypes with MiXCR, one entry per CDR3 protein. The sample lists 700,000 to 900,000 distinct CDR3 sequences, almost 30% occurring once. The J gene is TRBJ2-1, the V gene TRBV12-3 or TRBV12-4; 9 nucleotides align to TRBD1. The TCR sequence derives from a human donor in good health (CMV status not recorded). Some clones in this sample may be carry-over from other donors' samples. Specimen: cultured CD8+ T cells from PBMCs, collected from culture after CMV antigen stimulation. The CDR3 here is CASSSGQGKINEQFF. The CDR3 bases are TGTGCCAGCAGTTCGGGACAGGGCAAAATAAATGAGCAGTTCTTC.